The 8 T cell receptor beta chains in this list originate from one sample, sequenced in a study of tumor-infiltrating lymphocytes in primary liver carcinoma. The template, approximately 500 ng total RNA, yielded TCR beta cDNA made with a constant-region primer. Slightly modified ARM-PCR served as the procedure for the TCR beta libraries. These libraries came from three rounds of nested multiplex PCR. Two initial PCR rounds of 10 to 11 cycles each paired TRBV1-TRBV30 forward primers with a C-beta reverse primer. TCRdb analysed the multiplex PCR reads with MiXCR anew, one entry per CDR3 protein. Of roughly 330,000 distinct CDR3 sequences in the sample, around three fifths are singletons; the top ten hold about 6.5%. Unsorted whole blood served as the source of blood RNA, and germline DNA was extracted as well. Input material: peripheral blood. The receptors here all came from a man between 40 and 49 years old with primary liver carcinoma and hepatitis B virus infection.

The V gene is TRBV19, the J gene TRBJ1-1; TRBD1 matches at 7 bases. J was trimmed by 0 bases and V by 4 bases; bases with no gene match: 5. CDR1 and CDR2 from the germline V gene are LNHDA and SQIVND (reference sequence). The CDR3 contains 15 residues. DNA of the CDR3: TGTGCCAGTAGTAACTTACAGGGGATGAACACTGAAGCTTTCTTT. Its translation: CASSNLQGMNTEAFF. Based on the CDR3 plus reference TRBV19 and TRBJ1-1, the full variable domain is DGGITQSPKYLFRKEGQNVTLSCEQNLNHDAMYWYRQDPGQGLRLIYYSQIVNDFQKGDIAEGYSVSREKKESFPLTVTSAQKNPTAFYLCASSNLQGMNTEAFFGQGTRLTVV.

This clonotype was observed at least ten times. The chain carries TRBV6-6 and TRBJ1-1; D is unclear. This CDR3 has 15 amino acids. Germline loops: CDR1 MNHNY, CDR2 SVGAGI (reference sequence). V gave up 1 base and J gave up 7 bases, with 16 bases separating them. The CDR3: CASSYLVSGQNEAFF. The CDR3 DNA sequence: TGTGCCAGCAGTTACTTGGTGTCAGGCCAAAATGAAGCTTTCTTT.

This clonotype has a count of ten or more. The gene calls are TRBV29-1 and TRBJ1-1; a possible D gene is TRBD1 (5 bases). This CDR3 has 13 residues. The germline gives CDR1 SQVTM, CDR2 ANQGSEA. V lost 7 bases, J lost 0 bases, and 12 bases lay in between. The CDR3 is CSAEGRMNTEAFF. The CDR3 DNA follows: TGCAGCGCAGAGGGACGGATGAACACTGAAGCTTTCTTT.

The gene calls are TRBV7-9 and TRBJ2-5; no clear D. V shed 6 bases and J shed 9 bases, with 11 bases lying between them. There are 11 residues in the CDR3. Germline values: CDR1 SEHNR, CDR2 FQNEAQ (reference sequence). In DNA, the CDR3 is TGTGCCAGCAGATTCGAAAGGGCCCAGTACTTC. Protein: CASRFERAQYF.

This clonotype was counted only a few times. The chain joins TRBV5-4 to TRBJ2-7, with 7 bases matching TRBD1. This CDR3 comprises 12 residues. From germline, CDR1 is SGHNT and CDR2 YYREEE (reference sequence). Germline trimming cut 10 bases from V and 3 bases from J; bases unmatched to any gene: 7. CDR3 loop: CAPVGGFYEQYF. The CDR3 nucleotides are TGTGCCCCGGTAGGGGGCTTCTACGAGCAGTACTTC.

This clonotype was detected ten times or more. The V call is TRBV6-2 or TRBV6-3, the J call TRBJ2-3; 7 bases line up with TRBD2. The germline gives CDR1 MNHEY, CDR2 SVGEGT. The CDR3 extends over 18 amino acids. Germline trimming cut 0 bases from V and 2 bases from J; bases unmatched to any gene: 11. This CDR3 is CASSYSSKRAGNTDTQYF. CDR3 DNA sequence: TGTGCCAGCAGTTACTCGAGTAAGCGAGCGGGAAACACAGATACGCAGTATTTT.

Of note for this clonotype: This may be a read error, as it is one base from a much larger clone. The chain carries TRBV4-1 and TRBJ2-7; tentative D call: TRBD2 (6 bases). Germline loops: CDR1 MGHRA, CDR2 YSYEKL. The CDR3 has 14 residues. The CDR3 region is CASSPRESTYKQYF. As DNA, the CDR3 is TGCGCCAGCAGCCCTCGGGAGTCCACCTACAAGCAGTACTTC.

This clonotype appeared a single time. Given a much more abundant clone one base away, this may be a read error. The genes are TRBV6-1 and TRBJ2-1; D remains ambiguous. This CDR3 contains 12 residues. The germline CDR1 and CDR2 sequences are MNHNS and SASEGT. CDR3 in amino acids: CASNESRNEQFF. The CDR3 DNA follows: TGTGCCAGCAATGAAAGTCGGAATGAGCAGTTCTTC.